The entry below gives a single TCR beta chain sequence along with its context. As yet, its antigen is unknown. Indicated time point: week 47, end of study. Doses consisted of 300 ug of mutant IDH1 20-mer peptide each, paired with topical imiquimod. Across weeks 1, 3, 5, 7, 11, 15, 19 and 23, patients received a vaccination each time, eight in all. TCRdb's copy holds only in-frame clones and misses some; the assay was immunoSEQ multiplex PCR. The data contain approximately 37,000 clones, approximately 82% of them seen just once; the ten biggest clones take up under 20%. This record belongs to a study of a mutant IDH1 vaccine in newly diagnosed glioma. The length of the CDR3 is 18 residues. Germline V gene lookup returns CDR1 SGHTA and CDR2 FQGNSA. V lost 4 bases to trimming and J lost 0 bases; unmatched junction nucleotides: 10.

The clonotype was recovered from a man younger than 35 with glioma. Some clones in this sample may be carry-over from other donors' samples. The source material was PBMCs, sampled from a glioma patient whose treatment included an IDH1 peptide vaccine. The chain joins TRBV7-2 to TRBJ1-1; 11 bases agree with TRBD1. The CDR3 DNA reads TGTGCCAGCAGCTCCGGACCGGGACAGGGGGGAATGAACACTGAAGCTTTCTTT. Translated, it gives CASSSGPGQGGMNTEAFF.